A single sample is the source of the 30 T cell receptor beta chains below, sequenced in a study of T cells in Graves' hyperthyroidism and ophthalmopathy. There were TCR beta CDR3 regions amplified from RNA transcripts. TCR CDR3 regions were first amplified by RT-PCR with HTBI primers. TCRdb redid the calling of the multiplex PCR reads with MiXCR, one entry per CDR3 protein. The top ten hold around 20% of the sample, which has under 200,000 distinct CDR3 sequences, 8% to 9.5% seen once. The specimen was blood. The receptors come from a woman aged 18-29 years with Graves' hyperthyroidism that later progressed to Graves' ophthalmopathy.

This clonotype was recorded a few times. The chain combines TRBV19 with TRBJ2-7, with TRBD2 identical over 9 bases. CDR1 LNHDA and CDR2 SQIVND come from the germline V gene (reference sequence). The CDR3 loop spans 15 amino acids. V gave up 4 bases and J gave up 1 base; unmatched junction bases: 5. The CDR3 region is CASSKLAGHSYEQYF. As DNA, the CDR3 is TGTGCCAGTAGTAAACTAGCGGGCCATTCCTACGAGCAGTACTTC.

To note about this clonotype: Since a much larger clone is just one base distant, this may be a read error. V is TRBV18 and J is TRBJ1-5, with 8 bases that match TRBD1. CDR3 length: 13 amino acids. Germline CDR1 and CDR2: KGHSH and LQKENI. V lost 6 bases, J lost 13 bases, and 11 bases stayed unmatched. This CDR3 is CASSRTGSDTQHF. The CDR3 coding sequence is TGTGCCAGCTCCCGGACAGGGAGCGATACGCAGCATTTT.

This clonotype was seen at least ten times. The chain joins TRBV20-1 to TRBJ1-2, with 11 nucleotides matching TRBD1. Looked up from germline, CDR1 is DFQATT and CDR2 is SNEGSKA (reference sequence). The CDR3 has 16 residues. Trimming cost V 2 bases and J 2 bases; bases outside gene matches: 7. The CDR3 sequence: CSARIVRTGGNYGYTF. The CDR3 nucleotides are TGCAGTGCTAGAATCGTTAGGACAGGGGGCAACTATGGCTACACCTTC.

In its sample, this clonotype was seen many times. The J gene is TRBJ1-4, the V gene TRBV20-1, with 9 bases matching TRBD1. The junction had 5 bases not matched to a gene; V was cut back by 5 bases and J by 4 bases. Per germline, CDR1 DFQATT and CDR2 SNEGSKA (reference sequence). This CDR3 has 14 residues. CDR3 bases: TGCAGTGCTCTGGGACAGGGATTTAATGAAAAACTGTTTTTT. Translated, it gives CSALGQGFNEKLFF.

This clonotype was picked up many times. V usage is TRBV5-4 and J usage is TRBJ1-2; D gene uncertain. CDR1 is SGHNT and CDR2 is YYREEE in the germline V gene (reference sequence). The CDR3 is 13 amino acids. Trimming took 2 bases from V and 0 from J, leaving 5 bases between them. CDR3 nucleotide sequence: TGTGCCAGCAGCTTACGGACTAACTATGGCTACACCTTC. Its protein is CASSLRTNYGYTF.

Only a few counts were recorded for this clonotype. A junction end diverges from the germline sequence, so it may reflect a read error. The V and J genes are TRBV20-1 and TRBJ1-1; no clear D. Germline assignment: CDR1 DFQATT and CDR2 SNEGSKA (reference sequence). There are 14 residues in the CDR3. The CDR3 sequence: CSARVIGPNTEASF. The CDR3 bases are TGCAGTGCTAGAGTTATAGGGCCGAACACTGAAGCTTCCTTT.

On this clonotype itself: A much larger clonotype is one base distant, so this may be a read error. The chain joins TRBV18 to TRBJ1-4, with D uncertain. The CDR3 totals 13 residues. Germline CDR1 is KGHSH and CDR2 is LQKENI. The CDR3 DNA reads as TGTGCCACCGGGGAATCTCGTGAGGAAAAACTGCTTTTT. Its protein is CATGESREEKLLF.

Ten or more counts support this clonotype. The chain combines TRBV28 with TRBJ2-1, with TRBD2 matching 7 bases. This CDR3 comprises 16 residues. V gave up 5 bases and J gave up 8 bases; unmatched junction bases: 15. The V gene's germline CDR1 is MDHEN and CDR2 SYDVKM. For the CDR3, the DNA is TGTGCCAGCAGTGGGGAGGGCCTTGAGGCGTTGTATGAGCAGTTCTTC. The encoded protein is CASSGEGLEALYEQFF. Variable domain in full (rest from reference TRBV28 and TRBJ2-1): DVKVTQSSRYLVKRTGEKVFLECVQDMDHENMFWYRQDPGLGLRLIYFSYDVKMKEKGDIPEGYSVSREKKERFSLILESASTNQTSMYLCASSGEGLEALYEQFFGPGTRLTVL.

The sample holds many counts of this clonotype. This rearrangement joins TRBV2 to TRBJ2-6; D possibly corresponds to TRBD2 (6 bases). Trimming cost V 4 bases and J 2 bases, with 15 bases left between them. This CDR3 region has 17 residues. CDR1 and CDR2 (germline): SNHLY, FYNNEI. CDR3 residues: CASSAFGGVPGANVLTF. The CDR3 DNA reads TGTGCCAGCAGTGCATTTGGCGGGGTTCCTGGGGCCAACGTCCTGACTTTC. Full variable domain (remainder filled in from reference TRBV2 and TRBJ2-6): EPEVTQTPSHQVTQMGQEVILRCVPISNHLYFYWYRQILGQKVEFLVSFYNNEISEKSEIFDDQFSVERPDGSNFTLKIRSTKLEDSAMYFCASSAFGGVPGANVLTFGAGSRLTVL.

This clonotype was recorded at least ten times. This rearrangement joins TRBV19 to TRBJ2-7; maybe TRBD1 (5 bases). This CDR3 comprises 13 residues. Germline V gives CDR1 LNHDA, CDR2 SQIVND (reference sequence). V lost 5 bases and J lost 3, with 11 bases in between. CDR3 bases: TGTGCCAGTAGTCACAATCAGGGCTACGAGCAGTACTTC. Its protein is CASSHNQGYEQYF.

This clonotype showed up many times. This sequence joins TRBV11-2 and TRBJ2-1; 7 bases match TRBD2. CDR1 is SGHAT, CDR2 FQNNGV, per germline. This CDR3 contains 15 residues. J gave up 3 bases and V 0 bases, and 2 bases lay outside the gene matches. CDR3 loop: CASSLEAGDYNEQFF. The CDR3 DNA sequence: TGTGCCAGCAGCTTAGAGGCGGGGGACTACAATGAGCAGTTCTTC.

The sample holds many counts of this clonotype. The J gene is TRBJ1-1, the V gene TRBV4-1, with TRBD1 matching 7 bases. CDR3 length equals 15 residues. The ends lost 3 bases at V and 4 bases at J; junction bases unmatched: 8. Per the germline V gene, CDR1 is MGHRA and CDR2 is YSYEKL. Written as DNA, the CDR3 is TGCGCCAGCAGCCAGCTCAGGGGGGGCGGCACTGAAGCTTTCTTT. Its translation: CASSQLRGGGTEAFF.

This clonotype turned up a few times. The chain is built from TRBV5-6 and TRBJ2-2; D is undetermined. CDR1 and CDR2 (germline): SGHDT, YYEEEE. The CDR3 covers 12 residues. Trimming stripped 5 bases from V and 6 bases from J, with 8 bases between. The CDR3 coding sequence is TGTGCCAGCAGGATTCATGCCGGGGAGCTGTTTTTT. It yields the protein CASRIHAGELFF. The variable domain in full, with the rest retrieved from reference TRBV5-6 and TRBJ2-2, is DAGVTQSPTHLIKTRGQQVTLRCSPKSGHDTVSWYQQALGQGPQFIFQYYEEEERQRGNFPDRFSGHQFPNYSSELNVNALLLGDSALYLCASRIHAGELFFGEGSRLTVL.

This clonotype was observed a few times. The chain has TRBV5-5 and TRBJ1-5; 9 bases fit TRBD1. Germline V gene sequence: CDR1 SGHKS, CDR2 YYEKEE (reference sequence). CDR3 length: 14 residues. J was trimmed by 4 bases and V by 4 bases; bases with no gene match: 3. In nucleotides, the CDR3 is TGTGCCAGCAGCATTGGGACAGGGAATCAGCCCCAGCATTTT. Its protein is CASSIGTGNQPQHF.

This clonotype occurred many times. The rearrangement uses TRBV20-1 and TRBJ2-3; D gene unclear. V gave up 1 base and J gave up 2 bases, with 13 bases separating them. Germline V lookup: CDR1 DFQATT, CDR2 SNEGSKA (reference sequence). The CDR3 length is 15 residues. This CDR3 reads CSARGATGFTDTQYF. The CDR3, as DNA: TGCAGTGCTAGAGGAGCGACCGGATTCACAGATACGCAGTATTTT.

V is TRBV6-5 and J is TRBJ1-4; D is unresolved. V gave up 2 bases and J gave up 6 bases, with 7 bases separating them. This CDR3 is 13 amino acids long. CDR1 and CDR2 (germline): MNHEY, SVGAGI. The CDR3 here is CASSYGVDEKLFF. The DNA for the CDR3 is TGTGCCAGCAGTTACGGGGTTGATGAAAAACTGTTTTTT.

J is TRBJ1-5 and V is TRBV7-9; D is uncertain. The CDR3 is 11 amino acids. The germline V gene has CDR1 SEHNR and CDR2 FQNEAQ (reference sequence). CDR3 in amino acids: CAENIGQPQHF. The CDR3 coding sequence is TGTGCAGAAAATATCGGTCAGCCCCAGCATTTT.

Many counts were recorded for this clonotype. The chain joins TRBV28 to TRBJ2-1; D is perhaps TRBD2 (5 bases). CDR1 MDHEN and CDR2 SYDVKM come from the germline V gene. Trimming took off 1 base at V and 5 bases at J, with 9 bases between the two ends. This CDR3 comprises 14 residues. CDR3 nucleotides: TGTGCCAGCAGTTTATCGATCGGGAACAATGAGCAGTTCTTC. Translated, it gives CASSLSIGNNEQFF. Looking up the rest from reference TRBV28 and TRBJ2-1 gives the full variable domain: DVKVTQSSRYLVKRTGEKVFLECVQDMDHENMFWYRQDPGLGLRLIYFSYDVKMKEKGDIPEGYSVSREKKERFSLILESASTNQTSMYLCASSLSIGNNEQFFGPGTRLTVL.

This clonotype was detected many times. The chain is built from TRBV18 and TRBJ1-2, with TRBD1 matching over 9 bases. After removal of 4 bases from V and 7 bases from J, the junction contained 10 bases not matched to a gene. This CDR3 contains 15 residues. Germline lookup yields CDR1 KGHSH and CDR2 LQKENI. In DNA, the CDR3 is TGTGCCAGCTCACGACTAACCGGGACAGGGTCTGGCTACACCTTC. Its translation: CASSRLTGTGSGYTF.

The sample holds many counts of this clonotype. In DNA, the CDR3 is TGCGCCAGCAGCCTCGACAGTGCAACTAATGAAAAACTGTTTTTT. Translating gives CASSLDSATNEKLFF. The chain uses TRBV4-1 and TRBJ1-4; D is perhaps TRBD1 (5 bases). The CDR3 spans 15 residues. The V gene lost 4 bases and the J gene lost 0 bases, with 9 bases spanning the gap. Germline CDR1 is MGHRA and CDR2 is YSYEKL.

This clonotype has only a few counts. Here the CDR3 reads CASSQGTGVGNTIYF. DNA of the CDR3: TGCGCCAGCAGCCAAGGCACAGGGGTAGGAAACACCATATATTTT. The chain links TRBV4-1 to TRBJ1-3; the match to TRBD1 covers 7 bases. This CDR3 is 15 amino acids long. Unmatched junction bases numbered 4, after V lost 1 base and J lost 4 bases. From germline, CDR1 is MGHRA and CDR2 YSYEKL.

There are many counts of this clonotype. The chain carries TRBV19 and TRBJ2-7, with 7 bases lining up with TRBD1. V shed 5 bases and J 2 bases; nucleotides not matched to a gene: 12. The germline gives CDR1 LNHDA, CDR2 SQIVND (reference sequence). CDR3 length: 16 residues. This CDR3 reads CASSRMDRIKAYEQYF. CDR3 nucleotide sequence: TGTGCCAGTAGTCGAATGGACAGGATCAAGGCCTACGAGCAGTACTTC.

As for this clonotype: Given a much more abundant clone one base away, this may be a read error. The J gene is TRBJ2-7, the V gene TRBV10-3; TRBD1 might be the D (6 bases). The germline gives CDR1 ENHRY, CDR2 SYGVKD. This CDR3 comprises 16 residues. The chain's CDR3 is CAISERTATTSYEHYF. In DNA, the CDR3 is TGTGCCATCAGTGAGAGGACAGCGACCACCTCCTACGAGCATTACTTC.

This clonotype was found many times. The chain links TRBV15 to TRBJ1-5, with 8 bases aligning to TRBD1. The V and J ends lost 0 bases and 1 base, in that order; junction bases with no gene match: 5. The CDR3 covers 17 residues. Germline assignment: CDR1 LNHNV and CDR2 YYDKDF (reference sequence). This CDR3 is CATSRDLQGGSNQPQHF. CDR3 bases: TGTGCCACCAGCAGAGATCTACAGGGGGGGAGCAATCAGCCCCAGCATTTT.

The chain carries TRBV20-1 and TRBJ2-1; D is uncertain. The germline V and J ends were trimmed by 3 bases and 5 bases, with 8 bases remaining between them. The CDR3 is 12 amino acids. Germline CDR1 is DFQATT and CDR2 is SNEGSKA (reference sequence). CDR3 sequence: CSARVPNNEQFF. DNA of the CDR3: TGCAGTGCTAGGGTACCGAACAATGAGCAGTTCTTC.

The chain is built from TRBV11-3 and TRBJ2-1; D is uncertain. The CDR3 is 16 amino acids. With 5 bases removed from V and 4 bases from J, the gap between germline ends came to 18 bases. The V gene's germline CDR1 is SGHNT and CDR2 YENEEA. DNA for the CDR3: TGTGCCAGCAGCCATCGACGGCCGTCTAGTTACAATGAGCAGTTCTTC. Its protein is CASSHRRPSSYNEQFF.

This sequence joins TRBV4-1 and TRBJ1-2; no clear D. The CDR3 sequence is 18 residues long. V was shortened by 7 bases and J by 4 bases, with 28 bases between the two germline ends. Germline loops: CDR1 MGHRA, CDR2 YSYEKL. The CDR3 DNA sequence: TGCGCCAGCAAAAATAGGGTCAACGATTCCGGAGGCGGCTATGGCTACACCTTC. Protein sequence: CASKNRVNDSGGGYGYTF.

Only a few counts were recorded for this clonotype. The genes are TRBV25-1 and TRBJ1-5, with D tentatively TRBD1 (5 bases). Looked up from germline, CDR1 is MGHDK and CDR2 is SYGVNS. V shed 3 bases and J shed 0 bases, with 9 bases lying between them. There are 15 residues in the CDR3. The CDR3 sequence is CASSEGGNSNQPQHF. CDR3 nucleotide sequence: TGTGCCAGCAGTGAGGGGGGTAATAGCAATCAGCCCCAGCATTTT.

This clonotype occurred many times. The chain has TRBV12-3 or TRBV12-4 and TRBJ2-2; D not certain. V lost 5 bases to trimming and J lost 5 bases, with 12 bases between them. The CDR3 runs to 14 residues. CDR3: CASSPLARTGELFF. In DNA form, the CDR3 reads TGTGCCAGCAGTCCGTTGGCGAGGACCGGGGAGCTGTTTTTT.

The CDR3 nucleotides are TGTGCCAGCAGACTTGAACAGGCGACTCGACCCCAGCATTTT. It specifies CASRLEQATRPQHF. This chain joins TRBV6-1 and TRBJ1-5; the D gene is possibly TRBD1 (5 bases). This CDR3 is built from 14 residues. The V and J ends lost 6 bases and 10 bases respectively, with 19 bases between them. Per the germline V gene, CDR1 is MNHNS and CDR2 is SASEGT.